These 23 T cell receptor beta chains originate from one sample sequenced in a study of response to subunit inactivated influenza vaccine. One entry per CDR3 protein results from TCRdb running MiXCR on the RT-PCR reads. The repertoire includes 860,000 or so distinct CDR3 sequences, 20% to 25% of them detected once, and roughly 10% sits in the top ten. The source material was PBMCs from blood, sampled 5 days after vaccination. All receptors come from a man aged 50-60 years who received an inactivated influenza vaccine.

The chain carries TRBV12-3 or TRBV12-4 and TRBJ2-3; unclear D gene. Trimming took off 5 bases at V and 1 base at J, with 10 bases between the two ends. CDR3 size: 14 residues. The CDR3 reads CASSPGPRTDTQYF. DNA of the CDR3: TGTGCCAGCAGTCCCGGGCCCCGCACAGATACGCAGTATTTT.

This clonotype was seen a handful of times. This chain joins TRBV5-1 and TRBJ2-1; 9 nucleotides line up with TRBD1. Per germline, CDR1 SGHRS and CDR2 YFSETQ. The CDR3 extends over 15 amino acids. J gave up 5 bases and V 1 base, and 4 bases lay outside the gene matches. The CDR3 loop is CASSLTGQGNNEQFF. CDR3 sequence (DNA): TGCGCCAGCAGCTTGACGGGACAGGGAAACAATGAGCAGTTCTTC.

The rearrangement joins TRBV4-2 to TRBJ2-7; 9 bases are shared with TRBD2. The CDR3 runs to 17 residues. Germline lookup yields CDR1 LGHNA and CDR2 YNFKEQ. The trim removed 0 bases at V and 3 bases at J, leaving 9 bases unmatched. This CDR3 is CASSQDSGLAGYYEQYF. The CDR3 region has the DNA TGTGCCAGCAGCCAAGATTCAGGCCTAGCGGGGTACTACGAGCAGTACTTC.

In this sample, this clonotype turned up many times. The chain links TRBV7-2 to TRBJ2-2, with TRBD2 matching over 12 bases. The CDR3 covers 16 residues. J gave up 4 bases and V 4 bases, and 4 bases lay outside the gene matches. From germline, CDR1 is SGHTA and CDR2 FQGNSA. CDR3 bases: TGTGCCAGCAGCTCCCTAGCGGGAGGGCTCACCGGGGAGCTGTTTTTT. Translated, it gives CASSSLAGGLTGELFF.

This chain links TRBV7-9 with TRBJ2-7; tentatively, D is TRBD2 (5 bases). Per the germline V gene, CDR1 is SEHNR and CDR2 is FQNEAQ (reference sequence). Deletions cut 2 bases from V and 0 bases from J, with 14 bases between. This CDR3 comprises 16 residues. CDR3 nucleotide sequence: TGTGCCAGCAGCTTACATTCGGGGTCGAGCTCCTACGAGCAGTACTTC. This sequence encodes CASSLHSGSSSYEQYF.

This clonotype appeared many times. The V and J genes are TRBV6-6 and TRBJ1-2; TRBD1 is a possible D gene (6 bases). Trimming shortened V by 4 bases and J by 1 base, and 7 bases separated the two germline ends. This CDR3 has 13 residues. Germline lookup yields CDR1 MNHNY and CDR2 SVGAGI (reference sequence). The CDR3 spells CASSSDSNYGYTF. The DNA of the CDR3 is TGTGCCAGCAGTTCGGACAGTAACTATGGCTACACCTTC.

The chain has TRBV7-8 and TRBJ2-3; TRBD2 agrees at 9 bases. CDR1 is SGHVS and CDR2 is FQNEAQ in the germline V gene. Trimming removed 9 bases from V and 5 bases from J; junction bases left unmatched: 9. CDR3 length: 14 residues. Here the CDR3 DNA reads TGTGCCAGTTTGGTAGCGGGAGCTGTAGATACGCAGTATTTT. It yields the protein CASLVAGAVDTQYF.

This rearrangement joins TRBV12-3 or TRBV12-4 to TRBJ2-1; perhaps D is TRBD1 or TRBD2 (5 bases each). V was clipped by 5 bases and J by 5 bases, with 22 bases between them. This CDR3 has 17 amino acids. The CDR3 region is CASSEGRVGQSDNEQFF. CDR3 nucleotide sequence: TGTGCCAGCAGTGAGGGGCGGGTTGGGCAGAGTGACAATGAGCAGTTCTTC.

This clonotype has a handful of counts. V is TRBV5-5 and J is TRBJ1-5; D is undetermined. Trimming removed 2 bases at V and 4 bases at J, with 7 bases between. Looked up from germline, CDR1 is SGHKS and CDR2 is YYEKEE (reference sequence). This CDR3 comprises 13 residues. The CDR3 DNA sequence: TGTGCCAGCAGCTTTGACCCGAATCAGCCCCAGCATTTT. It is translated as CASSFDPNQPQHF.

The chain is built from TRBV10-3 and TRBJ2-7; D tentatively fits TRBD1 or TRBD2 (6 bases each). This CDR3 is built from 14 residues. The V and J ends lost 10 bases and 1 base respectively, with 17 bases between them. From germline, CDR1 is ENHRY and CDR2 SYGVKD. The CDR3 spells CATQGPGASYEQYF. The CDR3 region has the DNA TGTGCCACCCAAGGACCGGGGGCTTCCTACGAGCAGTACTTC.

This clonotype was counted ten times or more. The chain couples TRBV10-3 to TRBJ2-7; TRBD2 matches 7 bases. V shed 4 bases, J shed 3 bases, and the junction held 9 bases outside the gene matches. This CDR3 is built from 15 residues. The germline V gene has CDR1 ENHRY and CDR2 SYGVKD. The CDR3 loop is CAISGGSASGYEQYF. DNA of the CDR3: TGTGCCATCAGTGGGGGAAGTGCTAGCGGCTACGAGCAGTACTTC.

J is TRBJ1-6 and V is TRBV10-3; D is perhaps TRBD1 (5 bases). V was pared by 2 bases and J by 7 bases, with 12 bases between. In germline, CDR1 is ENHRY, CDR2 SYGVKD. This CDR3 spans 15 amino acids. This CDR3 reads CAISEPGPVNSPLHF. The CDR3, as DNA: TGTGCCATCAGTGAGCCGGGACCGGTGAATTCACCCCTCCACTTT.

The J gene is TRBJ2-3, the V gene TRBV4-2; D may match TRBD1 or TRBD2 (5 bases each). CDR3 length: 15 residues. Between the trimmed V and J ends, which lost 8 bases and 8 bases, there was a span of 23 bases. CDR1 and CDR2 (germline): LGHNA, YNFKEQ. For the CDR3, the DNA is TGTGCCAGCGGGACCGATCTCGCTCCAGGAGGTACGCAGTATTTT. Residues: CASGTDLAPGGTQYF.

For the CDR3, the DNA is TGCAGTGCTAGTTCGCGGGGGCTAGCCTACGAGCAGTACTTC. Protein: CSASSRGLAYEQYF. This chain connects TRBV20-1 to TRBJ2-7; possibly TRBD2 for D (7 bases). CDR3 length: 14 amino acids. Germline lookup yields CDR1 DFQATT and CDR2 SNEGSKA (reference sequence). V shed 3 bases and J shed 2 bases, with 14 bases lying between them.

This clonotype was observed at least ten times. The chain links TRBV10-3 to TRBJ2-3; TRBD1 matches at 8 bases. This CDR3 has 16 residues. In germline, CDR1 is ENHRY, CDR2 SYGVKD. V was pared by 6 bases and J by 0 bases, with 8 bases of the junction left unmatched. The CDR3 coding sequence is TGTGCCATCAGCCGGGACAGGTTAGCTAGCACAGATACGCAGTATTTT. Residues: CAISRDRLASTDTQYF.

V is TRBV4-3 and J is TRBJ1-5; D call uncertain. In germline, CDR1 is LGHNA, CDR2 YSLEER. Between the trimmed V and J ends, which lost 0 bases and 5 bases, there was a span of 8 bases. This CDR3 is 14 amino acids long. The CDR3 DNA sequence: TGCGCCAGCAGCCAAGATTTTAGGGATCAGCCCCAGCATTTT. Translating gives CASSQDFRDQPQHF.

The V and J genes are TRBV5-1 and TRBJ2-2; 9 nucleotides agree with TRBD2. Trimming cost V 1 base and J 6 bases; bases outside gene matches: 4. The CDR3 runs to 15 residues. Germline V lookup: CDR1 SGHRS, CDR2 YFSETQ. The CDR3 reads CASSLLAGEAGELFF. In nucleotides, the CDR3 is TGCGCCAGCAGCTTGTTAGCGGGAGAAGCCGGGGAGCTGTTTTTT.

In its sample, this clonotype was seen a few times. This chain links TRBV29-1 with TRBJ2-1, with 11 bases aligning to TRBD2. Germline V gene sequence: CDR1 SQVTM, CDR2 ANQGSEA. This CDR3 contains 13 residues. V lost 3 bases and J lost 8; bases outside the gene matches: 3. CDR3 nucleotides: TGCAGCGTTGACCTAGCGGGAGGCGATGAGCAGTTCTTC. Translated, it gives CSVDLAGGDEQFF.

The V call is TRBV7-2, the J call TRBJ2-1; 7 nucleotides agree with TRBD2. The trim removed 1 base at V and 7 bases at J, leaving 7 bases unmatched. CDR1 and CDR2 from the germline V gene are SGHTA and FQGNSA. This CDR3 spans 15 amino acids. The CDR3 DNA sequence: TGTGCCAGCAGCTTAGGGGCGGGAGTCGGTAATGAGCAGTTCTTC. Translated, it gives CASSLGAGVGNEQFF. Together with reference TRBV7-2 and TRBJ2-1, the CDR3 gives the full variable domain: GAGVSQSPSNKVTEKGKDVELRCDPISGHTALYWYRQSLGQGLEFLIYFQGNSAPDKSGLPSDRFSAERTGGSVSTLTIQRTQQEDSAVYLCASSLGAGVGNEQFFGPGTRLTVL.

This clonotype was counted a few times. The chain couples TRBV30 to TRBJ2-3, with 12 positions matching TRBD2. Unmatched junction bases numbered 4, after V lost 5 bases and J lost 4 bases. Looked up from germline, CDR1 is GTSNPN and CDR2 is SVGIG (reference sequence). There are 14 residues in the CDR3. The CDR3 nucleotides are TGTGCCTGGGGACTAGCGGGATCCGCAGATACGCAGTATTTT. Amino acid sequence: CAWGLAGSADTQYF.

This clonotype was observed a few times. The chain combines TRBV7-9 with TRBJ2-1; 8 nucleotides line up with TRBD1. CDR1 SEHNR and CDR2 FQNEAQ come from the germline V gene (reference sequence). This CDR3 has 14 residues. With 4 bases clipped from V and 6 bases from J, the junction kept 5 bases outside the gene matches. As DNA, the CDR3 is TGTGCCAGCAGCTACGGACAGGGAGGCAATGAGCAGTTCTTC. Translating it yields CASSYGQGGNEQFF.

The rearrangement joins TRBV20-1 to TRBJ2-5; no definite D call. This CDR3 is 14 amino acids long. V dropped 5 bases and J dropped 2 bases, with 15 bases sitting between them. Germline CDR1 is DFQATT and CDR2 is SNEGSKA (reference sequence). CDR3 sequence (DNA): TGCAGTGCTTTGGCTAGGTCCACGCAAGAGACCCAGTACTTC. Its translation is CSALARSTQETQYF.

This clonotype showed up just a few times. The V call is TRBV4-2, the J call TRBJ1-5; no clear D. The CDR3 totals 15 residues. Trimming removed 0 bases from V and 6 bases from J, with 12 bases in between. Germline loops: CDR1 LGHNA, CDR2 YNFKEQ. This chain's CDR3 is CASSQDQAGIQPQHF. The CDR3, as DNA: TGTGCCAGCAGCCAAGATCAGGCAGGTATTCAGCCCCAGCATTTT.